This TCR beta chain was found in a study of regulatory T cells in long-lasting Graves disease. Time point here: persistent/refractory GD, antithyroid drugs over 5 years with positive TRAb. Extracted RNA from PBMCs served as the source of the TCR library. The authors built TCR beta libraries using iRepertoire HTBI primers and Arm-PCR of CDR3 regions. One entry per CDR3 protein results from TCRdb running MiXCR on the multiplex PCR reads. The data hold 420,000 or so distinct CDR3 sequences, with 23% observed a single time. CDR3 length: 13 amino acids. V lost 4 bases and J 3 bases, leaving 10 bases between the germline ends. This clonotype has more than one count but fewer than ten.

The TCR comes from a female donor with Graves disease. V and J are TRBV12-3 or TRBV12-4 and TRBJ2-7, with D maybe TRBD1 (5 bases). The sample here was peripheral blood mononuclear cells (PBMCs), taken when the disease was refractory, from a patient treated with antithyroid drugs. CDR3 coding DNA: TGTGCCAGCAGTTCCTCAGGGAACTACGAGCAGTACTTC. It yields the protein CASSSSGNYEQYF.